Given below is one T cell receptor beta chain in context. TCRdb's copy holds only in-frame clones and misses some; the assay was immunoSEQ multiplex PCR. The sample has roughly 34,000 clones, about 83% seen once. The record originates from a study of T cells in tuberculosis. Stated time point: new active TB diagnosis, blood taken before or within 7 days of starting treatment. This specimen consisted of PBMCs, obtained at tuberculosis diagnosis. This TCR came from an adult with tuberculosis.

In DNA, the CDR3 is TGTGCCAGTAGTCCAGGCGGAGGGGTTGGAAACACCATATATTTT. This gives the protein CASSPGGGVGNTIYF. V is TRBV19 and J is TRBJ1-3, with D tentatively TRBD1 (5 bases). Trimming pared 5 bases from V and 3 bases from J, leaving 14 bases between. The CDR3 runs to 15 residues. From germline, CDR1 is LNHDA and CDR2 SQIVND (reference sequence).